These 15 T cell receptor beta chains originate from one sample sequenced in a study of PD-L1 blockade in urothelial cancer. Clones were sequenced by immunoSEQ multiplex PCR, and TCRdb holds only the in-frame ones, with some missing. Counted here are fewer than 50,000 clones, around 84% occurring once; the ten biggest clones make up 3% to 4%. Noted time point: pretreatment peripheral blood. This sample comprised PBMCs, obtained around atezolizumab (anti-PD-L1) treatment. These receptors originate from a man aged 65 to 85 with urothelial cancer.

The V gene is TRBV7-3, the J gene TRBJ2-7, with 8 bases that match TRBD1. This CDR3 is built from 13 residues. Unmatched junction bases numbered 0, after V lost 2 bases and J lost 3 bases. In germline, CDR1 is SGHTA, CDR2 FQGTGA. The CDR3 coding sequence is TGTGCCAGCAGCTTAGGGACAGGCTACGAGCAGTACTTC. This gives the protein CASSLGTGYEQYF.

This chain uses TRBV28 with TRBJ1-2; D not certain. CDR3 length: 14 amino acids. Per the germline V gene, CDR1 is MDHEN and CDR2 is SYDVKM. The V end was cut by 5 bases, the J end by 8 bases, with 18 bases between. The CDR3 loop is CASSVPPPIYGYTF. The CDR3 bases are TGTGCCAGCAGTGTCCCCCCCCCTATTTACGGCTACACCTTC.

The chain is built from TRBV5-1 and TRBJ1-1; D is possibly TRBD1 (6 bases). V was pared by 1 base and J by 1 base, with 8 bases between. In germline, CDR1 is SGHRS, CDR2 YFSETQ. This CDR3 is built from 14 residues. CDR3 DNA: TGCGCCAGCAGCTTGCAGGGGAAGAACACTGAAGCTTTCTTT. Protein: CASSLQGKNTEAFF.

The chain recombines TRBV7-2 with TRBJ1-3; D uncertain. The V end was cut by 1 base, the J end by 3 bases, with 7 bases between. The germline gives CDR1 SGHTA, CDR2 FQGNSA. This CDR3 has 14 residues. In DNA form, the CDR3 reads TGTGCCAGCAGCTTAGGACTAAGTGGAAACACCATATATTTT. Amino acid sequence: CASSLGLSGNTIYF.

The chain employs TRBV28 and TRBJ2-1; maybe TRBD2 (6 bases). CDR3 length equals 14 residues. Trimming stripped 4 bases from V and 8 bases from J, with 15 bases between. Germline CDR1 is MDHEN and CDR2 is SYDVKM. The DNA for the CDR3 is TGTGCCAGCAGTTCTGGCGGGACCCTTGATGAGCAGTTCTTC. Its protein product is CASSSGGTLDEQFF.

The chain joins TRBV7-3 to TRBJ1-1, with TRBD1 matching over 7 bases. The CDR3 covers 15 residues. The germline V gene encodes CDR1 SGHTA and CDR2 FQGTGA. Trimming took 1 base from V and 2 from J; bases not matched to a gene: 4. The chain's CDR3 is CASSLMAGGNTEAFF. The DNA of the CDR3 is TGTGCCAGCAGCTTAATGGCAGGGGGAAACACTGAAGCTTTCTTT.

The rearrangement uses TRBV6-1 and TRBJ2-6, with 8 nucleotides matching TRBD1. The length of the CDR3 is 15 residues. J lost 2 bases, V lost 6 bases, and 3 bases had no gene match. The germline V gene has CDR1 MNHNS and CDR2 SASEGT. CDR3: CASSPDRAGANVLTF. In DNA, the CDR3 is TGTGCCAGCAGCCCGGACAGGGCTGGGGCCAACGTCCTGACTTTC.

The chain is built from TRBV28 and TRBJ1-4; the D is unclear. V lost 7 bases and J lost 0, with 9 bases in between. Germline V gene data show CDR1 as MDHEN and CDR2 as SYDVKM. CDR3 length: 14 amino acids. CDR3 nucleotide sequence: TGTGCCAGCACCACAGAAGCAACTAATGAAAAACTGTTTTTT. Translation gives CASTTEATNEKLFF.

The V gene is TRBV7-9, the J gene TRBJ2-1; D is unclear. Trimming removed 5 bases from V and 8 bases from J, with 4 bases in between. CDR1 and CDR2 (germline): SEHNR, FQNEAQ (reference sequence). The CDR3 runs to 10 residues. CDR3 loop: CASSRDEQFF. The CDR3 DNA is TGTGCCAGCAGCCGGGATGAGCAGTTCTTC.

The chain is built from TRBV5-6 and TRBJ2-3; TRBD2 aligns across 9 bases. CDR3 length: 15 residues. The germline CDR1 and CDR2 sequences are SGHDT and YYEEEE. V dropped 4 bases and J dropped 3; count of bases not matched to a gene: 6. The CDR3 DNA sequence: TGTGCCAGCAGCCGGGTAGCGGGAGCGACAGATACGCAGTATTTT. Encoded protein: CASSRVAGATDTQYF.

This chain uses TRBV29-1 with TRBJ2-2; D is perhaps TRBD2 (5 bases). Germline V gene sequence: CDR1 SQVTM, CDR2 ANQGSEA. The ends were cut back, 5 bases at V and 8 bases at J, with 18 bases in the middle. CDR3 length: 14 residues. The CDR3 DNA reads as TGCAGCGTTTCCGAGGGTCCTGGAAATGGGGAGCTGTTTTTT. As protein: CSVSEGPGNGELFF.

This chain links TRBV13 with TRBJ2-7; TRBD1 matches at 7 bases. The CDR3 has 13 residues. Germline CDR1 reads PRHDT; CDR2 reads FYEKMQ (reference sequence). V lost 1 base and J lost 6; bases outside the gene matches: 3. The CDR3 DNA reads as TGTGCCAGCAGCTTAGACAGGGGAGCCGAGCAGTACTTC. Translated, it gives CASSLDRGAEQYF.

V is TRBV28 and J is TRBJ1-4; 8 bases match TRBD1. Germline CDR1 reads MDHEN; CDR2 reads SYDVKM. The CDR3 runs 13 residues. V lost 10 bases to trimming and J lost 3 bases; unmatched junction nucleotides: 4. DNA of the CDR3: TGTGCCACCAGGGGGCTAGCTAATGAAAAACTGTTTTTT. Protein product: CATRGLANEKLFF.

This sequence joins TRBV6-6 and TRBJ1-2; D not certain. Per germline, CDR1 MNHNY and CDR2 SVGAGI (reference sequence). The CDR3 totals 14 residues. Trimming cost V 0 bases and J 0 bases, with 5 bases left between them. The CDR3 nucleotides read TGTGCCAGCAGTTACTCCCAGACTAACTATGGCTACACCTTC. As protein: CASSYSQTNYGYTF.

This clone was recorded once. This chain links TRBV2 with TRBJ2-7; 7 bases are shared with TRBD1. V lost 6 bases to trimming and J lost 0 bases; unmatched junction nucleotides: 5. From germline, CDR1 is SNHLY and CDR2 FYNNEI. The CDR3 length is 14 residues. The CDR3 spells CASRRYRGSYEQYF. Here the CDR3 DNA reads TGTGCCAGCAGGCGTTACAGGGGCTCCTACGAGCAGTACTTC.